This TCR beta chain appears in the sequencing data of a study of beta chain features in type 1 diabetes. This CDR3 contains 14 residues. V shed 5 bases, J shed 5 bases, and the junction held 12 bases outside the gene matches. Germline values: CDR1 SQVTM, CDR2 ANQGSEA. Note on this clone: Antigen: not known.

The authors reverse transcribed all of the isolated RNA, so sequencing captured expressed TCRB transcripts. The table came from immunoSEQ multiplex PCR; TCRdb's copy has only in-frame clones and leaves some out. The repertoire holds hundreds of thousands of clones, roughly an eighth seen once, with 0.01% in the top ten. Study results and caveats: Across all four CD4+ subsets, people with type 1 diabetes showed modestly shorter TCRB CDR3s. Lower insertion and higher deletion counts appeared at VDJ junctions in type 1 diabetes patients. Within the patient group, naive, central memory and Treg TCRB repertoires appeared more similar to each other than within healthy donors. It was possible that PCR favored shorter templates, equally so in patients and controls.

Only one heparinised blood draw was taken per donor, and its volume averaged around 120 mL. The sequence derives from a woman between 18 and 29 years old with type 1 diabetes. This chain joins TRBV29-1 and TRBJ2-7; 7 nucleotides agree with TRBD2. Sequenced input: naive CD4+ T cells from blood. The CDR3 DNA follows: TGCAGCGTTATACAGCGGCAGGGAGGGCACGAGCAGTACTTC. Encoded protein: CSVIQRQGGHEQYF.